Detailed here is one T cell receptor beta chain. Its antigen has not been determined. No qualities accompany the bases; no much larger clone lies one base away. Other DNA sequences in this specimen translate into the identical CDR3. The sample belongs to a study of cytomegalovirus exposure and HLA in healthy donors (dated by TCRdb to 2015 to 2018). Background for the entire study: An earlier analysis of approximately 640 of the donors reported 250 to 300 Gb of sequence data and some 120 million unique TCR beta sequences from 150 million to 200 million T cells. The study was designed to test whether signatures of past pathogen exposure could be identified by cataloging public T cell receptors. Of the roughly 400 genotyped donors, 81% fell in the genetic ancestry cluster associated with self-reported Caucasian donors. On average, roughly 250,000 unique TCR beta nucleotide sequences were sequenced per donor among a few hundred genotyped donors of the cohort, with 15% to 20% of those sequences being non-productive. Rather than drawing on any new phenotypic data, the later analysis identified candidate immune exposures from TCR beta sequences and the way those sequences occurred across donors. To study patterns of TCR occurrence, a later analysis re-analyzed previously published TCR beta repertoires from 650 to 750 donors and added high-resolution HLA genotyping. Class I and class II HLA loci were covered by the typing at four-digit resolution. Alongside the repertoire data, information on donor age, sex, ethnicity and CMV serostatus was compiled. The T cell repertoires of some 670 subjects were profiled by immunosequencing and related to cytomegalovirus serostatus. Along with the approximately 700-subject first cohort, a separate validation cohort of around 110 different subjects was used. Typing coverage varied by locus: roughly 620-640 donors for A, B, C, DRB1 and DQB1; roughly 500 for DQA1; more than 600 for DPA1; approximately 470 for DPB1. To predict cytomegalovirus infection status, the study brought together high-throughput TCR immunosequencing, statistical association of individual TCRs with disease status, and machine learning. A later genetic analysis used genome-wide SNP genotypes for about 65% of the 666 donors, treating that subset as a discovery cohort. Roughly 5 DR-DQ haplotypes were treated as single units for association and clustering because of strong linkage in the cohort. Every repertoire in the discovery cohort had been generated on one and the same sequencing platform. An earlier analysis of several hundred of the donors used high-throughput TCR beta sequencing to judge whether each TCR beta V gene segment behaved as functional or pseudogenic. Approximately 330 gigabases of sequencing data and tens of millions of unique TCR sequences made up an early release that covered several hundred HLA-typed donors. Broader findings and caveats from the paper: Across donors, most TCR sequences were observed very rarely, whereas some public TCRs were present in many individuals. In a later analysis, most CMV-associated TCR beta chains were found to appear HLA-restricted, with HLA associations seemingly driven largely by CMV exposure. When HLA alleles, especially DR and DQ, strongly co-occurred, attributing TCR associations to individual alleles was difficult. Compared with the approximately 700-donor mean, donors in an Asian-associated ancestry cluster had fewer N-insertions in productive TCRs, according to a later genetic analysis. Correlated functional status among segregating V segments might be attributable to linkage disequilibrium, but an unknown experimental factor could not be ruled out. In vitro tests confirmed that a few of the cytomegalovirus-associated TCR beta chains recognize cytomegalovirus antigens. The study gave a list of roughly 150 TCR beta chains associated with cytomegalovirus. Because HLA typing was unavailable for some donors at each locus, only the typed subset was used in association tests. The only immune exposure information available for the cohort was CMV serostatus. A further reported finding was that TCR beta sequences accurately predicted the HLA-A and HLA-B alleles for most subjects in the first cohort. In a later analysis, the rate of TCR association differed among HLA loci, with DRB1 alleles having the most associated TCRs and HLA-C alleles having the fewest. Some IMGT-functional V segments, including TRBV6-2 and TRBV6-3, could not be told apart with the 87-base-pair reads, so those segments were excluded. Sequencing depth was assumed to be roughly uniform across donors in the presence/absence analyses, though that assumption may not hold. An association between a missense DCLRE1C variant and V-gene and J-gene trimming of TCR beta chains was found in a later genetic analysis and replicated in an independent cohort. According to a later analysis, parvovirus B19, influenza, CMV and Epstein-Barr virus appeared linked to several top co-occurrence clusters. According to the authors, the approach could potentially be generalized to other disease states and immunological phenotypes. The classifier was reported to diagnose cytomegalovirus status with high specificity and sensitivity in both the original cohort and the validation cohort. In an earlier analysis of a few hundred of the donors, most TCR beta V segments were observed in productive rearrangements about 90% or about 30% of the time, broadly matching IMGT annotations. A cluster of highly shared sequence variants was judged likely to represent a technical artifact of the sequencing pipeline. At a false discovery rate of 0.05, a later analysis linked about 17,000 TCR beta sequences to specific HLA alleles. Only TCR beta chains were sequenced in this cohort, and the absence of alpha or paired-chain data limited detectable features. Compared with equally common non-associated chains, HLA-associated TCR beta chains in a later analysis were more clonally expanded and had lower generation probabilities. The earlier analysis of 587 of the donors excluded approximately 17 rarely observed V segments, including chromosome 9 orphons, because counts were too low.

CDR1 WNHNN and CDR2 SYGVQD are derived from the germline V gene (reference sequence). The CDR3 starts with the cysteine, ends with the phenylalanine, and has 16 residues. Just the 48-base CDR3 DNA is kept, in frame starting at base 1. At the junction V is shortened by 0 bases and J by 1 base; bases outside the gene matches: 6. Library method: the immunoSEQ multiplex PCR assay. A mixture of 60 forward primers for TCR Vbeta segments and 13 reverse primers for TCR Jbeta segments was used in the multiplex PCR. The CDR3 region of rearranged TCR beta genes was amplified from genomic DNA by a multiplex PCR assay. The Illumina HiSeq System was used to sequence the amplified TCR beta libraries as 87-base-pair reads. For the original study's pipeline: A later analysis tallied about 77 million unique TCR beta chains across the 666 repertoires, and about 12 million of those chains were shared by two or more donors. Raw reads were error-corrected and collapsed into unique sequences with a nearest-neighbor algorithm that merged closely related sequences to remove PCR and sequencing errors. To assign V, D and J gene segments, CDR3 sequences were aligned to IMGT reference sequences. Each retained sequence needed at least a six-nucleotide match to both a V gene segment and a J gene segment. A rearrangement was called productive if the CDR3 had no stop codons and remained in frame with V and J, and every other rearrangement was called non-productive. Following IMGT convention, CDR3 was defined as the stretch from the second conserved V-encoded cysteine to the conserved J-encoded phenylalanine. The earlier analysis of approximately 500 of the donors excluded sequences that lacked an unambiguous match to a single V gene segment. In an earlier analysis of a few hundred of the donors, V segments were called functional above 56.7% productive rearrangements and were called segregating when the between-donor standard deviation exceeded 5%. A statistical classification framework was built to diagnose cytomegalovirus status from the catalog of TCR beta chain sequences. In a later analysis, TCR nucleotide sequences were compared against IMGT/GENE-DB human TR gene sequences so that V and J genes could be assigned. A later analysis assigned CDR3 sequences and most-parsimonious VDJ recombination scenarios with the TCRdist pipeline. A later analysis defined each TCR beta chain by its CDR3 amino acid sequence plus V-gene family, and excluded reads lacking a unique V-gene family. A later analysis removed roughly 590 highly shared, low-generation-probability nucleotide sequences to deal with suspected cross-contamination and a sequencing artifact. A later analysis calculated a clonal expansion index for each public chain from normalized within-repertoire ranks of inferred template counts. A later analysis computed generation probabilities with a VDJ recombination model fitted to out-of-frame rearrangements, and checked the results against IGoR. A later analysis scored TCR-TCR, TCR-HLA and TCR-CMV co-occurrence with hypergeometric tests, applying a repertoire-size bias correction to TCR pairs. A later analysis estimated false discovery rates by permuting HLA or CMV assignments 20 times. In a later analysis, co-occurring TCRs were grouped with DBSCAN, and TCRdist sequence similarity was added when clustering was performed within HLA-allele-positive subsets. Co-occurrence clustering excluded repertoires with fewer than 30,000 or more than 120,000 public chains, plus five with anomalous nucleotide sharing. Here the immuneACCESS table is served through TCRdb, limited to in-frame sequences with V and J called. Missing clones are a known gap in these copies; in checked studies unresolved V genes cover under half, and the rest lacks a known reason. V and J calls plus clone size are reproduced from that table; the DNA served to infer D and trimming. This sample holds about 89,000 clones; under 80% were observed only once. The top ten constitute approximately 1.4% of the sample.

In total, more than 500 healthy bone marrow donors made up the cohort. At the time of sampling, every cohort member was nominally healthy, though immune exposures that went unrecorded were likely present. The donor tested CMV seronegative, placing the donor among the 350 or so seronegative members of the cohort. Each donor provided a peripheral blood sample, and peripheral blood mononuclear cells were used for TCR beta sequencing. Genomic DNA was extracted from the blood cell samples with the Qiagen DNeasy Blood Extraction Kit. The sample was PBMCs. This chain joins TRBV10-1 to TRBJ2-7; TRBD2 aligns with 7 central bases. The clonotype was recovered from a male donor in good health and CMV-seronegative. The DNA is TGCGCCAGCAGTGAGTCCACCGGGACTAATTCCTACGAGCAGTACTTC. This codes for CASSESTGTNSYEQYF.